Listed here are 29 T cell receptor beta chains from one sample, sequenced in a study of blood T cell repertoires in COVID-19. Profiling relied on immunoSEQ multiplex PCR, and the TCRdb table lists in-frame clones only, not all of them. Among roughly 130,000 clones listed, about 90% were seen once. Sequenced input: peripheral blood. The receptors originated from a woman in her sixties or seventies with acute or convalescent COVID-19.

The chain is built from TRBV7-9 and TRBJ2-1, with D tentatively TRBD1 (5 bases). The CDR3 is 19 residues long. Germline lookup yields CDR1 SEHNR and CDR2 FQNEAQ (reference sequence). The V end was cut by 1 base, the J end by 3 bases, with 22 bases between. This CDR3 is CASSLGGWVTVGGYNEQFF. In nucleotides, the CDR3 is TGTGCCAGCAGCTTAGGAGGATGGGTGACAGTCGGCGGCTACAATGAGCAGTTCTTC.

The chain has TRBV20-1 and TRBJ1-2; TRBD1 matches at 8 bases. From germline, CDR1 is DFQATT and CDR2 SNEGSKA (reference sequence). This CDR3 region has 14 residues. V gave up 3 bases and J gave up 1 base; unmatched junction bases: 4. The CDR3 DNA sequence: TGCAGTGCTAGTCGACAGGGGAATAACTATGGCTACACCTTC. Its protein product is CSASRQGNNYGYTF.

The rearrangement uses TRBV11-2 and TRBJ1-1, with D maybe TRBD1 (6 bases). CDR1 is SGHAT, CDR2 FQNNGV, per germline. This CDR3 region has 16 residues. The V end lost 4 bases, the J end lost 0 bases, and 15 bases lay between the germline ends. CDR3 DNA sequence: TGTGCCAGCAGCTCCCGTACAGGGCGGCTGAACACTGAAGCTTTCTTT. Amino acid sequence: CASSSRTGRLNTEAFF.

In DNA form, the CDR3 reads TGTGCCAGTTTTCCCCGCGGTAATGTACAGGTGGGAAGCACTGAAGCTTTCTTT. It encodes CASFPRGNVQVGSTEAFF. V usage is TRBV19 and J usage is TRBJ1-1, with D possibly TRBD1 on 5 matching bases. Germline lookup yields CDR1 LNHDA and CDR2 SQIVND (reference sequence). V was pared by 8 bases and J by 4 bases, with 29 bases between. This CDR3 contains 18 residues.

The chain uses TRBV7-2 and TRBJ2-1; 12 bases are a match to TRBD2. Unmatched junction bases numbered 7, after V lost 6 bases and J lost 4 bases. Germline V gene lookup returns CDR1 SGHTA and CDR2 FQGNSA. The CDR3 loop spans 16 amino acids. The CDR3 coding sequence is TGTGCCAGCAGTCGAATGGGGACTAGCGGGTACAATGAGCAGTTCTTC. Residues: CASSRMGTSGYNEQFF.

J is TRBJ2-7 and V is TRBV28; D is perhaps TRBD2 (5 bases). The V gene lost 5 bases and the J gene lost 4 bases, with 15 bases spanning the gap. The length of the CDR3 is 14 residues. Per the germline V gene, CDR1 is MDHEN and CDR2 is SYDVKM. CDR3 loop: CASSTHQGGYEQYV. DNA of the CDR3: TGTGCCAGCAGTACTCACCAAGGAGGTTACGAGCAGTACGTC.

V gene TRBV7-9 combines with J gene TRBJ2-7, with D uncertain. Germline V CDR1 and CDR2: SEHNR, FQNEAQ (reference sequence). The V and J ends lost 1 base and 7 bases respectively, with 8 bases between them. The CDR3 has 12 amino acids. The DNA of the CDR3 is TGTGCCAGCAGCTTAGTGTATACTGAGCAGTACTTC. It is translated as CASSLVYTEQYF.

This clone showed up just a few times. This sequence joins TRBV11-3 and TRBJ1-6; TRBD1 aligns across 8 bases. The V and J ends lost 5 bases and 7 bases, in that order; junction bases with no gene match: 4. The CDR3 spans 14 residues. CDR1 and CDR2 (germline): SGHNT, YENEEA. In DNA, the CDR3 is TGTGCCAGCAGCATACAGGGGGGGAATTCACCCCTCCACTTT. Protein: CASSIQGGNSPLHF. Filled out from reference TRBV11-3 and TRBJ1-6, the complete variable domain reads EAGVVQSPRYKIIEKKQPVAFWCNPISGHNTLYWYLQNLGQGPELLIRYENEEAVDDSQLPKDRFSAERLKGVDSTLKIQPAELGDSAVYLCASSIQGGNSPLHFGNGTRLTVT.

This clone was counted a single time. This chain links TRBV9 with TRBJ2-1, with 8 nucleotides matching TRBD2. J gave up 7 bases and V 0 bases, and 6 bases lay outside the gene matches. Germline V gene lookup returns CDR1 SGDLS and CDR2 YYNGEE. The CDR3 sequence is 15 residues long. The CDR3 region has the DNA TGTGCCAGCAGCGTAGAGTGGACTAGCTGGAATGAGCAGTTCTTC. Translating gives CASSVEWTSWNEQFF.

The chain recombines TRBV5-1 with TRBJ1-1; TRBD1 might be the D (6 bases). CDR1 is SGHRS, CDR2 YFSETQ, per germline. V was pared by 4 bases and J by 0 bases, with 13 bases between. The CDR3 covers 15 residues. CDR3 protein: CASSKSGAVNTEAFF. CDR3 bases: TGCGCCAGCAGCAAATCAGGGGCTGTGAACACTGAAGCTTTCTTT.

The chain has TRBV12-3 or TRBV12-4 and TRBJ1-5, with D perhaps matching TRBD1 (6 bases). V lost 4 bases to trimming and J lost 3 bases, with 7 bases between them. CDR3 length equals 13 residues. Here the CDR3 reads CASSWDNNQPQHF. As DNA, the CDR3 is TGTGCCAGCAGTTGGGACAACAATCAGCCCCAGCATTTT.

The chain joins TRBV19 to TRBJ1-2; possible D gene TRBD1, 6 bases. Looked up from germline, CDR1 is LNHDA and CDR2 is SQIVND (reference sequence). The CDR3 consists of 13 residues. V was clipped by 8 bases and J by 3 bases, with 13 bases between them. For the CDR3, the DNA is TGTGCCAGTCGGGACATCCTCGACTATGGCTACACCTTC. This sequence encodes CASRDILDYGYTF.

The rearrangement links TRBV4-1 to TRBJ2-7, with TRBD2 matching over 7 bases. The germline gives CDR1 MGHRA, CDR2 YSYEKL. The CDR3 sequence is 18 residues long. V shed 5 bases and J 2 bases; nucleotides not matched to a gene: 18. Here the CDR3 reads CASSTVRAGTGGTYEQYF. The CDR3 DNA is TGCGCCAGCAGCACCGTTCGGGCTGGCACGGGAGGAACCTACGAGCAGTACTTC.

This sequence joins TRBV3-1 (or the pseudogene TRBV3-2) and TRBJ2-1; 9 bases are a match to TRBD2. The CDR3 runs 15 residues. Germline assignment: CDR1 LGHDT and CDR2 YNNKEL (reference sequence). V shed 4 bases, J shed 1 base, and the junction held 2 bases outside the gene matches. The CDR3 DNA reads TGTGCCAGCAGCCCTAGCGGGAAGTCCTACAATGAGCAGTTCTTC. The encoded protein is CASSPSGKSYNEQFF.

The rearrangement joins TRBV6-1 to TRBJ2-1; the match to TRBD2 covers 7 bases. Germline CDR1 MNHNS, CDR2 SASEGT. CDR3 length: 16 residues. Trimming removed 3 bases from V and 0 bases from J; junction bases left unmatched: 5. This chain's CDR3 is CASSEASGFSYNEQFF. CDR3 sequence (DNA): TGTGCCAGCAGTGAGGCTAGCGGATTCTCCTACAATGAGCAGTTCTTC.

The chain combines TRBV3-1 (or the pseudogene TRBV3-2) with TRBJ2-7; TRBD2 is a possible D gene (7 bases). The CDR3 length is 13 residues. The germline CDR1 and CDR2 sequences are LGHDT and YNNKEL (reference sequence). Between the trimmed V and J ends, which lost 8 bases and 7 bases, there was a span of 18 bases. The CDR3 DNA sequence: TGTGCCAGCTCCCGAGGGGGGGCTGGGGAGCAGTACTTC. Its protein product is CASSRGGAGEQYF.

This clone was seen a handful of times. The rearrangement joins TRBV11-2 to TRBJ2-2, with 7 bases identical to TRBD2. CDR1 and CDR2 (germline): SGHAT, FQNNGV. The trim removed 10 bases at V and 4 bases at J, leaving 12 bases unmatched. The length of the CDR3 is 15 residues. The CDR3: CATRYLGGGTGELFF. As DNA, the CDR3 is TGTGCCACCCGATATTTGGGCGGGGGCACCGGGGAGCTGTTTTTT.

The chain couples TRBV4-1 to TRBJ1-1; 9 positions match TRBD1. The CDR3 spans 15 residues. Germline CDR1 reads MGHRA; CDR2 reads YSYEKL. V shed 4 bases and J 7 bases; nucleotides not matched to a gene: 10. The CDR3 coding sequence is TGCGCCAGCAGCCGGGGATGGACAGGGGTGATTGAAGCTTTCTTT. Amino acid sequence: CASSRGWTGVIEAFF.

The chain couples TRBV20-1 to TRBJ2-1; the match to TRBD2 covers 9 bases. Unmatched junction bases numbered 10, after V lost 3 bases and J lost 7 bases. This CDR3 has 15 residues. Germline lookup yields CDR1 DFQATT and CDR2 SNEGSKA (reference sequence). The CDR3, as DNA: TGCAGTGCTAGTTCTGTTCTAGCGGGATTGAATGAGCAGTTCTTC. It encodes CSASSVLAGLNEQFF.

CDR3 DNA sequence: TGTGCCAGTAGTGACCGGGGGGACACCGGGGAGCTGTTTTTT. Protein product: CASSDRGDTGELFF. V usage is TRBV19 and J usage is TRBJ2-2; the match to TRBD2 covers 7 bases. The CDR3 loop spans 14 amino acids. From germline, CDR1 is LNHDA and CDR2 SQIVND (reference sequence). V lost 5 bases and J lost 3; bases outside the gene matches: 3.

This clone was detected once. The J gene is TRBJ2-1, the V gene TRBV10-3, with TRBD2 matching 9 bases. CDR1 and CDR2 from the germline V gene are ENHRY and SYGVKD. The trim removed 2 bases at V and 7 bases at J, leaving 6 bases unmatched. The CDR3 sequence is 15 residues long. The CDR3 sequence: CAISERTSAGNEQFF. Here the CDR3 DNA reads TGTGCCATCAGTGAGCGGACTAGCGCCGGGAATGAGCAGTTCTTC.

The chain links TRBV13 to TRBJ1-1; 7 bases line up with TRBD1. The CDR3 length is 16 residues. Trimming removed 5 bases from V and 3 bases from J; junction bases left unmatched: 12. CDR1 PRHDT and CDR2 FYEKMQ come from the germline V gene (reference sequence). The CDR3 loop is CASSPGTARSYTEAFF. The CDR3, as DNA: TGTGCCAGCAGCCCGGGGACAGCGAGAAGTTACACTGAAGCTTTCTTT.

The chain joins TRBV7-8 to TRBJ2-7; D is perhaps TRBD2 (5 bases). Trimming pared 1 base from V and 3 bases from J, leaving 10 bases between. Germline lookup yields CDR1 SGHVS and CDR2 FQNEAQ. The CDR3 is made up of 14 amino acids. The CDR3 DNA follows: TGTGCCAGCAGCTTAGAGGTGGGGAGCTACGAGCAGTACGTC. Translated, it gives CASSLEVGSYEQYV.

The chain has TRBV5-1 and TRBJ2-5; 7 bases agree with TRBD1. The germline V gene has CDR1 SGHRS and CDR2 YFSETQ. This CDR3 has 15 residues. V shed 3 bases and J 0 bases; nucleotides not matched to a gene: 5. This CDR3 is CASSSGTVYQETQYF. The CDR3 DNA reads TGCGCCAGCAGCTCCGGGACAGTGTACCAAGAGACCCAGTACTTC.

This clone was counted only a few times. The chain employs TRBV2 and TRBJ2-1; D gene ambiguous. V was cut by 3 bases and J by 4 bases, with 7 bases left in between. Germline V CDR1 and CDR2: SNHLY, FYNNEI. The CDR3 consists of 13 residues. CDR3 in amino acids: CASSEGLYNEQFF. The CDR3 region has the DNA TGTGCCAGCAGTGAGGGCCTTTACAATGAGCAGTTCTTC.

The chain combines TRBV7-3 with TRBJ1-6; TRBD1 might be the D (5 bases). Germline V CDR1 and CDR2: SGHTA, FQGTGA. V was shortened by 0 bases and J by 9 bases, with 9 bases between the two germline ends. The CDR3 is 14 amino acids. The CDR3 here is CASSLTGRASPLHF. CDR3 sequence (DNA): TGTGCCAGCAGCTTAACGGGCAGGGCTTCACCCCTCCACTTT.

V is TRBV12-3 or TRBV12-4 and J is TRBJ1-3; D uncertain. The CDR3 consists of 13 residues. Between the trimmed V and J ends, which lost 5 bases and 2 bases, there was a span of 7 bases. As DNA, the CDR3 is TGTGCCAGCAGTCCCGGTCCTGGAAACACCATATATTTT. Translated, it gives CASSPGPGNTIYF.

This clone was detected only once. The chain employs TRBV3-1 (or the pseudogene TRBV3-2) and TRBJ2-1; tentative D call: TRBD1 (5 bases). The V gene lost 2 bases and the J gene lost 8 bases, with 7 bases spanning the gap. CDR1 is LGHDT and CDR2 is YNNKEL in the germline V gene (reference sequence). The CDR3 sequence is 12 residues long. CDR3 nucleotide sequence: TGTGCCAGCAGCCAAAAGGGGTATGAGCAGTTCTTC. Encoded protein: CASSQKGYEQFF.

This chain joins TRBV19 and TRBJ1-1; possibly TRBD1 for D (6 bases). Per the germline V gene, CDR1 is LNHDA and CDR2 is SQIVND (reference sequence). Trimming left V 6 bases short and J 8 bases short, with 13 bases between. CDR3 length equals 12 residues. The CDR3 sequence is CASSHRASEAFF. The CDR3 nucleotides are TGTGCCAGTAGCCACAGGGCGAGCGAAGCTTTCTTT. Full variable domain (rest looked up from reference TRBV19 and TRBJ1-1): DGGITQSPKYLFRKEGQNVTLSCEQNLNHDAMYWYRQDPGQGLRLIYYSQIVNDFQKGDIAEGYSVSREKKESFPLTVTSAQKNPTAFYLCASSHRASEAFFGQGTRLTVV.